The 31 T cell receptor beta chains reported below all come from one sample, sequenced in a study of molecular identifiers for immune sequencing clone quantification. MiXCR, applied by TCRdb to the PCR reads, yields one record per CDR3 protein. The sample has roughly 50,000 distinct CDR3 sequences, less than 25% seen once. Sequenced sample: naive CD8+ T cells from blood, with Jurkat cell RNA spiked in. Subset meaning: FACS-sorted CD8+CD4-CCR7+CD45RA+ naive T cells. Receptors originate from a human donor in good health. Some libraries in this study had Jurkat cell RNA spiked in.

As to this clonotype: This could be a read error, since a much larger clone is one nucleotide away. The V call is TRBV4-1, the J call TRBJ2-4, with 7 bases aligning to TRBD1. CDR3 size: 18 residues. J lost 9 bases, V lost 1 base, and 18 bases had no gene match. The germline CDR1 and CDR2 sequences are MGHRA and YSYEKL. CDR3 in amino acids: CASSQGPPDRVGSSIQYF. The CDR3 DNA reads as TGCGCCAGCAGCCAAGGTCCCCCTGACAGGGTTGGGTCATCCATTCAGTACTTC.

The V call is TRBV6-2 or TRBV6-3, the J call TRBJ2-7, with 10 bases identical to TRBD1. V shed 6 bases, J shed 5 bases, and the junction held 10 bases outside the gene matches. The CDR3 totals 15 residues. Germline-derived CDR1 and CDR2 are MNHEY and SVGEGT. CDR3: CASSPGTGVKHEQYF. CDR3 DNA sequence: TGTGCCAGCAGCCCCGGGACAGGGGTAAAGCACGAGCAGTACTTC.

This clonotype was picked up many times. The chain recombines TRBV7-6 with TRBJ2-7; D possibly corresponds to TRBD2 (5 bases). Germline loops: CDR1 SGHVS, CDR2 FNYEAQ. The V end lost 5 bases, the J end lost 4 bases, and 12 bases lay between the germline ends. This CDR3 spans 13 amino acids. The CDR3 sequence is CASSPHRRYEQYF. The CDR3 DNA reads TGTGCCAGCAGCCCCCACCGGAGGTACGAGCAGTACTTC.

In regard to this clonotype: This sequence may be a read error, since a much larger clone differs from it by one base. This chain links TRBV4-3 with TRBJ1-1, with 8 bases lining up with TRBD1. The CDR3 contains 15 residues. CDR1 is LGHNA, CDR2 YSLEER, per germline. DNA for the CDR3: TGCGCCAGCAGCCAAGATCGACAGGGGTACACTGAAGTTTTCTTT. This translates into CASSQDRQGYTEVFF.

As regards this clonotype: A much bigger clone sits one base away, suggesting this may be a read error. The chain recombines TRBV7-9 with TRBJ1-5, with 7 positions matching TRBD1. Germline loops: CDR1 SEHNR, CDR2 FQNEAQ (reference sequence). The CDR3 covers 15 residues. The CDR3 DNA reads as TGTGCCAGCAGCGCTTGGGACAGTCCTAATCAGCCCCAGCGTTTT. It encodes CASSAWDSPNQPQRF. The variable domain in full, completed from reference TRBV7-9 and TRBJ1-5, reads DTGVSQNPRHKITKRGQNVTFRCDPISEHNRLYWYRQTLGQGPEFLTYFQNEAQLEKSRLLSDRFSAERPKGSFSTLEIQRTEQGDSAMYLCASSAWDSPNQPQRFGDGTRLSIL.

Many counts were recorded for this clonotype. CDR3 in amino acids: CASSSRDKSYEQYF. DNA of the CDR3: TGTGCCAGCAGCTCCCGGGACAAGTCCTACGAGCAGTACTTC. The chain uses TRBV7-9 and TRBJ2-7; possibly TRBD1 for D (6 bases). This CDR3 contains 14 residues. Per germline, CDR1 SEHNR and CDR2 FQNEAQ (reference sequence). Trimming cost V 4 bases and J 1 base, with 11 bases left between them.

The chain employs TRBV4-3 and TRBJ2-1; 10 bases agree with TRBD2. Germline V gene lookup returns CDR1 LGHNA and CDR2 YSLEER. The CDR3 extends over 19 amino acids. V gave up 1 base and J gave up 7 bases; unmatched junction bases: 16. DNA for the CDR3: TGCGCCAGCAGCCAAGCCCTTCTTGGAGCGGGGGGGTTAGAGAATGAGCAGTTCTTC. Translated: CASSQALLGAGGLENEQFF.

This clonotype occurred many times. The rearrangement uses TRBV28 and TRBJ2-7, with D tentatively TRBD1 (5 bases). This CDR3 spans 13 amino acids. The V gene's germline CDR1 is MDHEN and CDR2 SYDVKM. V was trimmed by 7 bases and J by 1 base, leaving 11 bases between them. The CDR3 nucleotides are TGTGCCAGCACCGGCCCAGGGTCCTACGAGCAGTACTTC. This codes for CASTGPGSYEQYF.

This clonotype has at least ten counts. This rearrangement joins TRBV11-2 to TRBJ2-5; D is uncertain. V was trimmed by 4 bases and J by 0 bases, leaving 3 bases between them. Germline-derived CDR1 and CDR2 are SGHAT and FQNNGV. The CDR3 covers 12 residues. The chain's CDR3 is CASSSYQETQYF. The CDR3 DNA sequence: TGTGCCAGCAGCTCGTACCAAGAGACCCAGTACTTC.

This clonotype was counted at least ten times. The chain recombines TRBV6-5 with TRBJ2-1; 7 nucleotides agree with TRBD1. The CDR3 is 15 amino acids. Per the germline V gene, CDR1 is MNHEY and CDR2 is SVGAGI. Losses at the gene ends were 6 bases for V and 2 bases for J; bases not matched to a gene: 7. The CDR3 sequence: CASSLTGETYNEQFF. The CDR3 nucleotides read TGTGCCAGCAGCCTTACAGGGGAGACCTACAATGAGCAGTTCTTC.

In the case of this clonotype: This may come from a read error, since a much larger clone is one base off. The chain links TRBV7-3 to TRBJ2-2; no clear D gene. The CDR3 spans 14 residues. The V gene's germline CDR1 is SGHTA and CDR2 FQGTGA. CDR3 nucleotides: TGTGCCAGCAGCTTAGACGTGAACCCCGGGGAGCTGTTTTTT. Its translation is CASSLDVNPGELFF.

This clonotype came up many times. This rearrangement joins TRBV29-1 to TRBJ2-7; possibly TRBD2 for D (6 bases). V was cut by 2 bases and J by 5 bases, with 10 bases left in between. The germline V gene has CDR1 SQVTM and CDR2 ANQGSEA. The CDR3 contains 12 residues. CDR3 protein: CSVESREDEQYF. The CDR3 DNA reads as TGCAGCGTTGAATCCAGGGAGGACGAGCAGTACTTC.

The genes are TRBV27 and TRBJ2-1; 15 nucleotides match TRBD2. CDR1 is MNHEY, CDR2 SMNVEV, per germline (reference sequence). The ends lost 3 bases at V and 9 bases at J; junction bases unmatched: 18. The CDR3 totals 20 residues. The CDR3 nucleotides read TGTGCCAGCAGTTTTATTGGGACAGGGTGGACTAGCGGGAGGGTCACTGAGCAGTTCTTC. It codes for CASSFIGTGWTSGRVTEQFF.

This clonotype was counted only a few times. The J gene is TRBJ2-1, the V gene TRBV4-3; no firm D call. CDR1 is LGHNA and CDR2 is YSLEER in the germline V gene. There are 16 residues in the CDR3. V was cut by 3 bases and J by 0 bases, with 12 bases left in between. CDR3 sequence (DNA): TGCGCCAGCAGCCAGGACCGGATGAGCTCCTACAATGAGCAGTTCTTC. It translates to CASSQDRMSSYNEQFF.

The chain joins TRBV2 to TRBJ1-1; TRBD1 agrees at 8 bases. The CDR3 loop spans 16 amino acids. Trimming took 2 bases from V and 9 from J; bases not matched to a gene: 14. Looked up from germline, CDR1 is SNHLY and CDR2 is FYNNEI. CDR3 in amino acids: CASSETPGGGKTQAFF. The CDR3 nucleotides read TGTGCCAGCAGTGAAACCCCAGGGGGCGGAAAGACTCAAGCTTTCTTT.

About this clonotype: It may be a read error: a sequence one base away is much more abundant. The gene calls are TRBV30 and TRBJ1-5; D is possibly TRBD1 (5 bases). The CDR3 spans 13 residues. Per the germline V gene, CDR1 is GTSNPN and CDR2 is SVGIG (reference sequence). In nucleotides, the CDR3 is TGTGCCTGGAGTCTGACAGACCCGGATCCCCAGCAATTT. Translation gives CAWSLTDPDPQQF. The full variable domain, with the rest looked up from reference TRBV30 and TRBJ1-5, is SQTIHQWPATLVQPVGSPLSLECTVEGTSNPNLYWYRQAAGRGLQLLFYSVGIGQISSEVPQNLSASRPQDRQFILSSKKLLLSDSGFYLCAWSLTDPDPQQFGDGTRLSIL.

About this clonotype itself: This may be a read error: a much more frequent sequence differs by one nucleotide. CDR3 protein: CSVEVPGIADTGELFF. The CDR3 DNA reads TGCAGCGTTGAAGTCCCGGGGATCGCGGACACCGGGGAGCTGTTTTTT. V gene TRBV29-1 combines with J gene TRBJ2-2; D perhaps matches TRBD2 (5 bases). Trimming removed 1 base at V and 3 bases at J, with 15 bases between. This CDR3 contains 16 residues. Germline-derived CDR1 and CDR2 are SQVTM and ANQGSEA.

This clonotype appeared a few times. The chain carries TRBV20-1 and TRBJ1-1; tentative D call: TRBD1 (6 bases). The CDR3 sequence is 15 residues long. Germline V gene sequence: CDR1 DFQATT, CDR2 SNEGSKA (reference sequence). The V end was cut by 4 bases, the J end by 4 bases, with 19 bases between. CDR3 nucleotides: TGCAGTGCTATTATCTACAGGGAAAGGAGCACTGAAGCTTTCTTT. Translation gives CSAIIYRERSTEAFF.

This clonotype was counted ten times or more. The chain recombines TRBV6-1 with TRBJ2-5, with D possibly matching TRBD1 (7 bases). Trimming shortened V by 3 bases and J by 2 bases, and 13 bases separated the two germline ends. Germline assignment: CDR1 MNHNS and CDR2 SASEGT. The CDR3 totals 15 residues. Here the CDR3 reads CASSDRQGGQETQYF. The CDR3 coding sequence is TGTGCCAGCAGTGATAGACAGGGAGGTCAAGAGACCCAGTACTTC.

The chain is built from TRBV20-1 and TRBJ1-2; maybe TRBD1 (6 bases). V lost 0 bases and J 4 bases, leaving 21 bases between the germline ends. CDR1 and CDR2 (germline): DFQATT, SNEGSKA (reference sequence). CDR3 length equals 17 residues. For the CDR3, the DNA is TGCAGTGCTAGAGATCTAGGACGGGGGCTACTAAGCTATGGCTACACCTTC. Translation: CSARDLGRGLLSYGYTF.

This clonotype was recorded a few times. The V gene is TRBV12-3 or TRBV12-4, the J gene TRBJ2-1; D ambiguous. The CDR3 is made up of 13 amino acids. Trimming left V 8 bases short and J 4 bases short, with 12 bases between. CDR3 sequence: CASSWAHYNEQFF. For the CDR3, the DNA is TGTGCCAGCTCCTGGGCGCATTACAATGAGCAGTTCTTC.

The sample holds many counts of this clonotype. DNA of the CDR3: TGTGCCAGTAGTTCACTGGACGGAGATACGCAGTATTTT. Translation: CASSSLDGDTQYF. The chain links TRBV19 to TRBJ2-3; D is uncertain. Germline loops: CDR1 LNHDA, CDR2 SQIVND (reference sequence). Between the trimmed V and J ends, which lost 5 bases and 5 bases, there was a span of 11 bases. This CDR3 region has 13 residues.

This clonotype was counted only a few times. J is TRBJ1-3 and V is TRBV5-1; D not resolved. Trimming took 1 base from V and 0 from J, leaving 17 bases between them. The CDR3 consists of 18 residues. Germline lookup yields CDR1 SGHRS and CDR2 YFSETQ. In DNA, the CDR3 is TGCGCCAGCAGCTTGACTTCCACAGCGGACCTCTCTGGAAACACCATATATTTT. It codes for CASSLTSTADLSGNTIYF.

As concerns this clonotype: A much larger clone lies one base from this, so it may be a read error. In nucleotides, the CDR3 is TGTGCCAGCAGCGTAGATGGGAGGAATGAAGCTTTCTTT. Translated: CASSVDGRNEAFF. The J gene is TRBJ1-1, the V gene TRBV7-9, with D unclear. The ends were cut back, 5 bases at V and 7 bases at J, with 14 bases in the middle. This CDR3 region has 13 residues. The germline V gene encodes CDR1 SEHNR and CDR2 FQNEAQ (reference sequence).

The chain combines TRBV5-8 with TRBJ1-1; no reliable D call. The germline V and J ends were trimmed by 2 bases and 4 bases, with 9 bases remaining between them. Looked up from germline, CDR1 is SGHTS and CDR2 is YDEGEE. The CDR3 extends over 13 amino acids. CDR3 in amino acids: CASSLAASTEAFF. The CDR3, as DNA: TGTGCCAGCAGCTTAGCAGCGAGCACTGAAGCTTTCTTT.

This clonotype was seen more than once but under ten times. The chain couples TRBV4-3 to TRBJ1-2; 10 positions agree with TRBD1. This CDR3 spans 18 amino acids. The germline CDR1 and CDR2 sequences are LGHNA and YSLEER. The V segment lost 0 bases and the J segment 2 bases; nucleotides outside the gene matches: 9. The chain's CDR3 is CASSQDGWTGGLNYGYTF. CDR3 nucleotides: TGCGCCAGCAGCCAAGATGGCTGGACAGGGGGGTTAAACTATGGCTACACCTTC.

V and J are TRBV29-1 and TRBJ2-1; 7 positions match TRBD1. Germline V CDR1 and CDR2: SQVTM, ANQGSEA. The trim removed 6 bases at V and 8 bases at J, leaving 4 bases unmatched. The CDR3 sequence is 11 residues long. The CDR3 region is CSVTQGYEQFF. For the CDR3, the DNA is TGCAGCGTCACACAGGGGTATGAGCAGTTCTTC.

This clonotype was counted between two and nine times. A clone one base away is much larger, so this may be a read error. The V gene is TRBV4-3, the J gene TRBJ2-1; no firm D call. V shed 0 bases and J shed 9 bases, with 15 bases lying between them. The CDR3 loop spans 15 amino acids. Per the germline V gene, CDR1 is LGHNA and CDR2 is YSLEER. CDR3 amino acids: CASSQDQDPSIEQFF. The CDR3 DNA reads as TGCGCCAGCAGCCAAGATCAGGATCCCTCAATTGAGCAGTTCTTC.

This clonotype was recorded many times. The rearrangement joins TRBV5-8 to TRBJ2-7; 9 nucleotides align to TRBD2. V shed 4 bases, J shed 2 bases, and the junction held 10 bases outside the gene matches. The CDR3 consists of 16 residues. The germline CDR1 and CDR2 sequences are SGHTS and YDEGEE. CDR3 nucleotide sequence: TGTGCCAGCAGCGGATATAGCGGGGGACAAACCTACGAGCAGTACTTC. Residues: CASSGYSGGQTYEQYF. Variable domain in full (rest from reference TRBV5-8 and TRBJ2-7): EAGVTQSPTHLIKTRGQQATLRCSPISGHTSVYWYQQALGLGLQFLLWYDEGEERNRGNFPPRFSGRQFPNYSSELNVNALELEDSALYLCASSGYSGGQTYEQYFGPGTRLTVT.

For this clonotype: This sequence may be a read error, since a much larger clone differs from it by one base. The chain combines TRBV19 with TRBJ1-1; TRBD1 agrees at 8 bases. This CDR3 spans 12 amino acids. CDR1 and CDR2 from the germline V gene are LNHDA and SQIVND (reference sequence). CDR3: CVSSIGTGEAFF. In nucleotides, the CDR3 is TGTGTCAGTAGTATCGGGACAGGCGAAGCTTTCTTT.

The CDR3 protein is CASSQDSKLRGFGANVLTF. In DNA form, the CDR3 reads TGTGCCAGCAGCCAAGATTCTAAGCTTCGGGGCTTTGGGGCCAACGTCCTGACTTTC. The chain couples TRBV3-1 to TRBJ2-6; D is possibly TRBD1 or TRBD2 (5 bases each). Germline CDR1 reads LGHDT; CDR2 reads YNNKEL (reference sequence). The CDR3 runs to 19 residues. The V end lost 0 bases, the J end lost 3 bases, and 18 bases lay between the germline ends.